These 27 T cell receptor beta chains originate from one sample sequenced in a study of cytomegalovirus exposure and HLA in healthy donors. 60 Vbeta and 13 Jbeta primers were used in PCR. Method: immunoSEQ multiplex PCR; TCRdb's copy keeps in-frame clones and lacks some. The repertoire consists of 180,000 or so clones, with 80% to 90% occurring once and the leading ten covering 7.5% to 10%. Sequences were obtained from PBMCs. The source of these receptors is a man in his late teens or twenties in good health and CMV-seropositive.

This clone was seen a few times. The rearrangement links TRBV6-6 to TRBJ2-7; D might be TRBD1 (5 bases). CDR3 length: 16 amino acids. From germline, CDR1 is MNHNY and CDR2 SVGAGI (reference sequence). Trimming shortened V by 0 bases and J by 5 bases, and 17 bases separated the two germline ends. CDR3 bases: TGTGCCAGCAGTTACTCGGCTGGACACTTACCCCACGAGCAGTACTTC. This sequence encodes CASSYSAGHLPHEQYF.

The chain recombines TRBV30 with TRBJ2-3; 8 bases agree with TRBD2. The germline V gene encodes CDR1 GTSNPN and CDR2 SVGIG (reference sequence). The junction had 3 bases not matched to a gene; V was cut back by 4 bases and J by 0 bases. The CDR3 is 14 amino acids. The CDR3 sequence is CAWTSGPSTDTQYF. CDR3 sequence (DNA): TGTGCCTGGACTAGCGGGCCAAGCACAGATACGCAGTATTTT.

This chain joins TRBV4-1 and TRBJ2-5; 8 bases match TRBD1. The J call may be mistaken, given a closer DNA end match to TRBJ2-7. Germline V CDR1 and CDR2: MGHRA, YSYEKL. The CDR3 totals 15 residues. CDR3 in DNA: TGCGCCAGCAGCCAAGAACAGGGGGTGGTCTACGAGCAGTACTTC. Translation: CASSQEQGVVYEQYF.

This sequence joins TRBV5-1 and TRBJ2-7, with 10 bases fitting TRBD2. J gave up 1 base and V 4 bases, and 5 bases lay outside the gene matches. CDR1 SGHRS and CDR2 YFSETQ come from the germline V gene. The CDR3 consists of 15 residues. This chain's CDR3 is CASSAGLAASYEQYF. DNA for the CDR3: TGCGCCAGCAGCGCCGGACTAGCGGCTTCCTACGAGCAGTACTTC.

The chain links TRBV11-2 to TRBJ1-1, with D tentatively TRBD1 (5 bases). Between the trimmed V and J ends, which lost 4 bases and 0 bases, there was a span of 15 bases. The CDR3 consists of 16 residues. Looked up from germline, CDR1 is SGHAT and CDR2 is FQNNGV. The CDR3 nucleotides are TGTGCCAGCAGCTCGGTCGACAGAAGGATGAACACTGAAGCTTTCTTT. Translating it yields CASSSVDRRMNTEAFF. The full variable domain, with the rest looked up from reference TRBV11-2 and TRBJ1-1, is EAGVAQSPRYKIIEKRQSVAFWCNPISGHATLYWYQQILGQGPKLLIQFQNNGVVDDSQLPKDRFSAERLKGVDSTLKIQPAKLEDSAVYLCASSSVDRRMNTEAFFGQGTRLTVV.

This clone was counted a few times. V usage is TRBV19 and J usage is TRBJ2-3; 8 bases align to TRBD2. This CDR3 spans 14 amino acids. From germline, CDR1 is LNHDA and CDR2 SQIVND (reference sequence). V dropped 10 bases and J dropped 3; count of bases not matched to a gene: 9. The CDR3 sequence is CATRTRGVTDTQYF. DNA for the CDR3: TGTGCCACCCGGACGCGGGGGGTAACAGATACGCAGTATTTT.

As to this clone: One end of the junction fails to match germline, which may point to a read error. The rearrangement uses TRBV7-7 and TRBJ2-1; D might be TRBD2 (6 bases). The germline CDR1 and CDR2 sequences are SSHAT and FNYEAQ (reference sequence). The CDR3 is 17 amino acids. The CDR3 is CASSLGLAASSYNEQFF. CDR3 coding DNA: TGTGCTAGCAGCTTAGGTTTAGCGGCGAGCTCCTACAATGAGCAGTTCTTC.

V usage is TRBV7-2 and J usage is TRBJ1-2; possible D gene TRBD1, 5 bases. Germline V gene sequence: CDR1 SGHTA, CDR2 FQGNSA. The ends were cut back, 5 bases at V and 4 bases at J, with 14 bases in the middle. The CDR3 contains 14 residues. CDR3 in amino acids: CASSPGGVTYGYTF. CDR3 nucleotide sequence: TGTGCCAGCAGCCCCGGGGGGGTTACCTATGGCTACACCTTC.

The chain combines TRBV19 with TRBJ2-7; possibly TRBD2 for D (6 bases). Trimming pared 11 bases from V and 1 base from J, leaving 15 bases between. Per germline, CDR1 LNHDA and CDR2 SQIVND (reference sequence). The CDR3 runs to 13 residues. CDR3 DNA sequence: TGTGCCTGTGGGGGGACTTCGTCCTACGAGCAGTACTTC. Amino acid sequence: CACGGTSSYEQYF.

Here the CDR3 reads CASSSAPLQGNTEAFF. The CDR3 region has the DNA TGTGCCAGCAGCTCTGCGCCCCTACAGGGGAACACTGAAGCTTTCTTT. This chain joins TRBV5-4 and TRBJ1-1; D might be TRBD1 (6 bases). CDR1 and CDR2 from the germline V gene are SGHNT and YYREEE (reference sequence). Deletions cut 3 bases from V and 1 base from J, with 16 bases between. This CDR3 comprises 16 residues. Complete variable domain (other parts from reference TRBV5-4 and TRBJ1-1): ETGVTQSPTHLIKTRGQQVTLRCSSQSGHNTVSWYQQALGQGPQFIFQYYREEENGRGNFPPRFSGLQFPNYSSELNVNALELDDSALYLCASSSAPLQGNTEAFFGQGTRLTVV.

CDR3 in DNA: TGTGCCAGCAGCTTAGCAGGGAGGGCACAGGGCTACACCTTC. Protein sequence: CASSLAGRAQGYTF. V gene TRBV7-8 combines with J gene TRBJ1-2; D gene uncertain. This CDR3 comprises 14 residues. V gave up 0 bases and J gave up 8 bases, with 13 bases separating them. The germline gives CDR1 SGHVS, CDR2 FQNEAQ.

This rearrangement joins TRBV12-1 to TRBJ2-3; the table's D gene call, TRBD1, was not cross checked with the DNA. TRBV12-1 is termed a pseudogene. The CDR3 is 17 amino acids. This CDR3 is CASSPTRGTGCPHTQYF. The DNA of the CDR3 is TGTGCCAGCAGCCCGACCCGGGGGACAGGTTGTCCTCATACGCAGTATTTT.

The V and J genes are TRBV7-2 and TRBJ2-3, with 12 bases lining up with TRBD2. V shed 2 bases, J shed 0 bases, and the junction held 6 bases outside the gene matches. This CDR3 contains 18 residues. Germline CDR1 and CDR2: SGHTA and FQGNSA. The CDR3 protein is CASSLRASGGVSTDTQYF. For the CDR3, the DNA is TGTGCCAGCAGCTTAAGGGCTAGCGGGGGGGTTAGCACAGATACGCAGTATTTT.

V usage is TRBV23-1 and J usage is TRBJ2-3; 7 bases align to TRBD2. TRBV23-1 is treated as an ORF (open reading frame) with a function not yet certain. The CDR3 totals 20 residues. J lost 0 bases, V lost 1 base, and 16 bases had no gene match. CDR3 residues: CASSQFCCSGVGTSTDTQYF. CDR3 nucleotide sequence: TGCGCCAGCAGTCAATTTTGTTGCAGCGGGGTGGGAACTAGCACAGATACGCAGTATTTT.

Only a few counts were recorded for this clone. V gene TRBV7-9 combines with J gene TRBJ1-1, with D unclear. The germline V and J ends were trimmed by 1 base and 4 bases, with 4 bases remaining between them. From germline, CDR1 is SEHNR and CDR2 FQNEAQ (reference sequence). This CDR3 comprises 12 residues. The CDR3 loop reads CASSLGSTEAFF. For the CDR3, the DNA is TGTGCCAGCAGCTTAGGGAGCACTGAAGCTTTCTTT.

The chain combines TRBV30 with TRBJ2-1, with D perhaps matching TRBD2 (5 bases). Looked up from germline, CDR1 is GTSNPN and CDR2 is SVGIG (reference sequence). The CDR3 totals 13 residues. Trimming took off 5 bases at V and 6 bases at J, with 14 bases between the two ends. CDR3 in DNA: TGTGCCTGGGACTCGGGATTGGGCAATGAGCAGTTCTTC. Amino acid sequence: CAWDSGLGNEQFF. The entire variable domain, with the rest obtained from reference TRBV30 and TRBJ2-1, is as follows: SQTIHQWPATLVQPVGSPLSLECTVEGTSNPNLYWYRQAAGRGLQLLFYSVGIGQISSEVPQNLSASRPQDRQFILSSKKLLLSDSGFYLCAWDSGLGNEQFFGPGTRLTVL.

The chain employs TRBV4-1 and TRBJ2-5; the D gene is possibly TRBD2 (7 bases). V shed 2 bases and J shed 7 bases, with 17 bases lying between them. Per the germline V gene, CDR1 is MGHRA and CDR2 is YSYEKL. CDR3 length equals 15 residues. The CDR3 spells CASSQIWGGLVTQYF. The CDR3, as DNA: TGCGCCAGCAGCCAAATATGGGGGGGCCTTGTGACCCAGTACTTC.

This clone appeared once. For the CDR3, the DNA is TGTGCCAGCACCACGGCGGGGGGGCGAGAGACCCAGTACTTC. Amino acids: CASTTAGGRETQYF. The chain uses TRBV2 and TRBJ2-5, with TRBD2 matching over 9 bases. In germline, CDR1 is SNHLY, CDR2 FYNNEI. The CDR3 runs 14 residues. Trimming took 7 bases from V and 4 from J; bases not matched to a gene: 7.

On this clone: A junction end diverges from the germline sequence, so it may reflect a read error. The V gene is TRBV7-9, the J gene TRBJ1-1; TRBD1 is a possible D gene (6 bases). The CDR3 is made up of 15 amino acids. Germline V lookup: CDR1 SEHNR, CDR2 FQNEAQ (reference sequence). CDR3 coding DNA: TGTTCCAGCAGCCTATACCAGACAGGGAACACTGAAGCTTTCTTT. It translates to CSSSLYQTGNTEAFF.

The rearrangement joins TRBV6-5 to TRBJ2-5; weak D call: TRBD1 (5 bases). The CDR3 is made up of 12 amino acids. Germline assignment: CDR1 MNHEY and CDR2 SVGAGI. Trimming stripped 6 bases from V and 5 bases from J, with 10 bases between. The CDR3 DNA reads as TGTGCCAGCAGCGACAGTCTGGAGACCCAGTACTTC. Translated: CASSDSLETQYF.

About this clone: A much larger clone differs from this one at a single base, so this may be a read error. CDR3 protein: CASSFDTGELFF. In DNA, the CDR3 is TGTGCCAGCAGCTTCGACACCGGGGAGCTGTTTTTT. The chain is built from TRBV13 and TRBJ2-2; unclear D gene. Looked up from germline, CDR1 is PRHDT and CDR2 is FYEKMQ (reference sequence). The CDR3 extends over 12 amino acids. V was cut by 3 bases and J by 3 bases, with 2 bases left in between.

V is TRBV15 and J is TRBJ2-5, with D possibly matching TRBD1 (5 bases). V lost 5 bases and J lost 5, with 12 bases in between. The CDR3 is 13 amino acids. CDR1 LNHNV and CDR2 YYDKDF come from the germline V gene (reference sequence). CDR3 bases: TGTGCCACCAGCGGGGCGCCGGCCGAGACCCAGTACTTC. It specifies CATSGAPAETQYF.

V is TRBV21-1 and J is TRBJ2-7; TRBD2 is the table's D call, not checked against the DNA. TRBV21-1 has pseudogene status. The CDR3 covers 17 residues. CDR3 DNA: TGTGCCAGCAGCAGAAAGGGGGGGCGGCTGGGGCCCTACGAGCAGTACTTC. Amino acid sequence: CASSRKGGRLGPYEQYF.

The chain recombines TRBV7-9 with TRBJ2-2, with TRBD1 matching 9 bases. There are 18 residues in the CDR3. The germline V gene has CDR1 SEHNR and CDR2 FQNEAQ (reference sequence). V shed 1 base and J 8 bases; nucleotides not matched to a gene: 14. The CDR3 sequence: CASSLGGTGSSTTGELFF. CDR3 nucleotides: TGTGCCAGCAGCTTAGGGGGGACAGGGTCCAGCACCACGGGGGAGCTGTTTTTT.

In DNA, the CDR3 is TGTGCCAGCGCCGGAGGGGGCGGTCGAGAGACCCAGTACTTC. Protein product: CASAGGGGRETQYF. V is TRBV7-2 and J is TRBJ2-5; maybe TRBD1 (7 bases). V lost 8 bases to trimming and J lost 4 bases, with 17 bases between them. Germline CDR1 reads SGHTA; CDR2 reads FQGNSA. This CDR3 is 14 amino acids long.

The CDR3, as DNA: TGTGCCAGCACCTCATACAGGGGGGCTTACGAGCAGTACTTC. It specifies CASTSYRGAYEQYF. The rearrangement joins TRBV6-1 to TRBJ2-7; 8 bases fit TRBD1. CDR1 and CDR2 from the germline V gene are MNHNS and SASEGT. V lost 7 bases, J lost 4 bases, and 9 bases stayed unmatched. The CDR3 extends over 14 amino acids.

V usage is TRBV7-3 and J usage is TRBJ2-2; 7 bases align to TRBD2. The V gene's germline CDR1 is SGHTA and CDR2 FQGTGA. V lost 2 bases to trimming and J lost 1 base; unmatched junction nucleotides: 4. The CDR3 has 16 amino acids. In DNA, the CDR3 is TGTGCCAGCAGCTTATTTGCTAGCGGGAACACCGGGGAGCTGTTTTTT. The encoded protein is CASSLFASGNTGELFF.